These T cell receptor beta chains were read from a single sample in a study of shared clonotypes between healthy human individuals. TCRdb's table, derived via immunoSEQ multiplex PCR, lists solely in-frame clones and lacks some. The sample records 2 million to 2.5 million clones, more than 90% being singletons. The specimen was naive CD4+ T cells sorted from blood. Receptor source: a man aged 18 to 29 in good health. CDR3s include the opening cysteine and the closing phenylalanine or tryptophan. A D gene is named only where the DNA matches it firmly. Not every row has a clone size; where given, it reads once, few, many or a size class.

-,TRBJ1-2,TRBV28,-,TGTGCCAGCAGTTTCGGATTCTATGGCTACACCTTC,CASSFGFYGYTF
-,TRBJ1-1,TRBV25-1,TRBD1,TGTGCCAGCAGCCGACAGGGAACTGAAGCTTTCTTT,CASSRQGTEAFF
-,TRBJ2-3,TRBV5-1,-,TGCGCCAGCAGCTTGGGGGAAAACACAGATACGCAGTATTTT,CASSLGENTDTQYF
-,TRBJ2-5,TRBV5-1,-,TGCGCCAGCAGCTTGGCCAATCCGGAGACCCAGTACTTC,CASSLANPETQYF
-,TRBJ2-6,TRBV9,-,TGTGCCAGCAGCGGAGGATCTGGGGCCAACGTCCTGACTTTC,CASSGGSGANVLTF
-,TRBJ2-2,TRBV19,TRBD2,TGTGCCAGTAGTTCCCCGGGAGGGAACACCGGGGAGCTGTTTTTT,CASSSPGGNTGELFF
-,TRBJ2-3,TRBV6-5,-,TGTGCCAGCAGTTACTCGACAGATACAGATACGCAGTATTTT,CASSYSTDTDTQYF
-,TRBJ2-7,TRBV19,TRBD1,TGTGCCAGTAGTATATCCAATCCGGGACAGGGGCACTACGAGCAGTACTTC,CASSISNPGQGHYEQYF
-,TRBJ2-6,TRBV7-9,TRBD2,TGTGCCAGCAGCCAACCCTTTGGGCGGGAGGTAACTGGGGCCAACGTCCTGACTTTC,CASSQPFGREVTGANVLTF
once,TRBJ1-5,TRBV6-1,-,TGTGCCAGCAGTGGGTCAGCCAATAGCAATCAGCCCCAGCATTTT,CASSGSANSNQPQHF
-,TRBJ1-2,TRBV6-5,TRBD1,TGTGCCAGCAGACCAGACAGGGTAAATGGCTACACCTTC,CASRPDRVNGYTF
-,TRBJ2-5,TRBV5-4,-,TGTGCCAGCGCCCCAGGAGCAGGAGAGACCCAGTACTTC,CASAPGAGETQYF
-,TRBJ2-1,TRBV2,-,TGTGCCAGCGTCGCGAGGCAGTCCTACAATGAGCAGTTCTTC,CASVARQSYNEQFF
once,TRBJ1-2,TRBV5-1,-,TGCGCCAGCAGCTTGTTGGTTGGGCAGGGCCCCGGCTACACCTTC,CASSLLVGQGPGYTF
-,TRBJ1-1,TRBV10-2,TRBD1,TGCGCCAGCAGTGAGTCTTCGACAGGGGGAAGGTACACTGAAGCTTTCTTT,CASSESSTGGRYTEAFF
-,TRBJ2-4,TRBV2,-,TGTGCCAGCAGTCGCAGGGAACTAGCCAAAAACATTCAGTACTTC,CASSRRELAKNIQYF
-,TRBJ2-2,TRBV10-1,-,TGCGCCAGCAGCTCAGGGACACAGCCATCCGGGGAGCTGTTTTTT,CASSSGTQPSGELFF
once,TRBJ2-7,TRBV7-2,-,TGTGCCAGCAGCTTAGGACACATATACTACGAGCAGTACTTC,CASSLGHIYYEQYF
-,TRBJ2-7,TRBV4-1,TRBD2,TGCGCCAGCAGCCGCACTAGCGGGGAAAACTACGAGCAGTACTTC,CASSRTSGENYEQYF
-,TRBJ2-5,TRBV6-1,TRBD2,TGTGCCAGCAGTGGTCGAACCGGGACTAGCCTCCCGGGGACCCAGTACTTC,CASSGRTGTSLPGTQYF
-,TRBJ2-7,TRBV6-5,-,TGTGCCAGCGGCGCCGCGAGGGGCAACTCCTACGAGCAGTACTTC,CASGAARGNSYEQYF
once,TRBJ2-3,TRBV7-2,TRBD2,TGTGCCAGCAGCTGGACTAGCGGGATATCGACAGATACGCAGTATTTT,CASSWTSGISTDTQYF
-,TRBJ1-1,TRBV6-5,TRBD1,TGTGCCAGCAGCCCAGGACAGGGGCGGACTGAAGCTTTCTTT,CASSPGQGRTEAFF
-,TRBJ2-2,TRBV10-3,TRBD1,TGTGCCATCAGAGGGACAGGGGAGAGCGGGGAGCTGTTTTTT,CAIRGTGESGELFF
once,TRBJ2-1,TRBV12-2,-,TGTGCAAGTCGCTTACAGGGTCTGGGTGAGCAGTTCTTC,CASRLQGLGEQFF
-,TRBJ1-2,TRBV18,TRBD1,TGTGCCAGCTCACCTCCGGGACAGGGGGCAGTTGGCTACACCTTC,CASSPPGQGAVGYTF
-,TRBJ1-2,TRBV13,-,TGTGCCAGCAACCTGGGACGGGGCGGCTACACCTTC,CASNLGRGGYTF
-,TRBJ2-5,TRBV11-3,TRBD1,TGTGCCAGCAGCCCCCGCCAGGGGGCTGAGACCCAGTACTTC,CASSPRQGAETQYF